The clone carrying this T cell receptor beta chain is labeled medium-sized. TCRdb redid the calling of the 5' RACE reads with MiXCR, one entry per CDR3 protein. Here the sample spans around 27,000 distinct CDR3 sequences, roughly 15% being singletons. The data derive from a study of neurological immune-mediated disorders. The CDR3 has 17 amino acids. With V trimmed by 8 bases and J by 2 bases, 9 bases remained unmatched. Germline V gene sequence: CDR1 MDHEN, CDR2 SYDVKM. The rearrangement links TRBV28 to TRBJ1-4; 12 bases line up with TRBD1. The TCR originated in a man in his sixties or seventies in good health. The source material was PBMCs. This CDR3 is CASCGTGGGITNEKLFF. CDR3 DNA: TGTGCCAGCTGCGGGACAGGGGGCGGAATTACTAATGAAAAACTGTTTTTT.